The rows below give T cell receptor beta chains drawn from one sample of a study of response to subunit inactivated influenza vaccine. TCRdb itself ran the RT-PCR reads through MiXCR, one entry per CDR3 protein. The table lists hundreds of thousands of distinct CDR3 sequences, around 13% of them singletons. The input for sequencing was PBMCs from blood, taken approximately 15 days before vaccination. These receptors all come from a man in his forties or fifties who received an inactivated influenza vaccine. CDR3s include the opening cysteine and the closing phenylalanine or tryptophan. The D gene is left open where the match is weak. Clone size is stated in some rows and not others, as once, few, many or a class when expanded.

clone_size	v_call	d_call	j_call	cdr3_nt	cdr3_aa
NA	TRBV3-1	TRBD2	TRBJ2-7	TGTGCCAGCAACGCAGCGGGAGAGCCCTACGAGCAGTACTTC	CASNAAGEPYEQYF
NA	TRBV7-9	TRBD2	TRBJ2-7	TGTGCCATCATATTAGCGGGAGGGCCCTACGAGCAGTACTTC	CAIILAGGPYEQYF
many	TRBV3-1	TRBD1	TRBJ1-5	TGTGCCAGCAGCCCCCTGACAGGGAGGTTTCAGCCCCAGCATTTT	CASSPLTGRFQPQHF
many	TRBV3-1	NA	TRBJ1-5	TGTGCCAGCAGCCAAGGTTCGGCGCAGCCCCAGCATTTT	CASSQGSAQPQHF
few	TRBV7-8	NA	TRBJ2-2	TGTGCCAGCAGCTCAGATTGGGGGACCGGGGAGCTGTTTTTT	CASSSDWGTGELFF
few	TRBV6-1	TRBD1	TRBJ2-7	TGTGCCAGCACCAGGACAGGGTCCTACGAGCAGTACTTC	CASTRTGSYEQYF
few	TRBV5-1	TRBD1	TRBJ1-1	TGCGCCAGCAGCTTGGTGGGACAGGGAAAGACTGAAGCTTTCTTT	CASSLVGQGKTEAFF
many	TRBV7-2	NA	TRBJ2-7	TGTGCCAGCACCGTCGCGGGGCCCTACGAGCAGTACTTC	CASTVAGPYEQYF
few	TRBV30	NA	TRBJ1-2	TGTGCCTGGACTAAAGGAGGGGGAGGCTACACCTTC	CAWTKGGGGYTF
few	TRBV5-1	NA	TRBJ2-5	TGCGCCAGCACCATGCTCCGGATGGGGCAAGAGACCCAGTACTTC	CASTMLRMGQETQYF
NA	TRBV5-8	NA	TRBJ2-5	TGTGCCAGCAGCTTAATCCGTTTAGGGGAGACCCAGTACTTC	CASSLIRLGETQYF
many	TRBV27	NA	TRBJ2-5	TGTGCCAGCAGTATTACCGTCCAAGAGACCCAGTACTTC	CASSITVQETQYF
NA	TRBV28	NA	TRBJ2-7	TGTGCCAGCAGTCGTCCCGAAGGGTATAACACCTACGAGCAGTACTTC	CASSRPEGYNTYEQYF
few	TRBV6-2/TRBV6-3	TRBD2	TRBJ2-2	TGTGCCAGCAGTTACCCCCTTAGCGGGAGGGGGTCGAACACCGGGGAGCTGTTTTTT	CASSYPLSGRGSNTGELFF
NA	TRBV5-1	TRBD2	TRBJ2-7	TGCGCCAGCAGCTTTTTACTAGCGGGGGACGAGCAGTACTTC	CASSFLLAGDEQYF
NA	TRBV30	TRBD1	TRBJ2-7	TGTGCCTGGAGTGGGACAGGGGGCGTCTACGAGCAGTACTTC	CAWSGTGGVYEQYF
few	TRBV4-3	NA	TRBJ1-2	TGCGCCAGCAGCCAAGATCGGGGGGTTGGATATGGCTACACCTTC	CASSQDRGVGYGYTF
many	TRBV2	NA	TRBJ2-7	TGTGCCAGCAGTGATGAACACCCCCAGTCCGAGCAGTACTTC	CASSDEHPQSEQYF
NA	TRBV4-1	NA	TRBJ2-2	TGCGCCAGCAGCCCAAGGGACGGAGCGAACACCGGGGAGCTGTTTTTT	CASSPRDGANTGELFF
NA	TRBV28	NA	TRBJ1-4	TGTGCCAGCAGATCCCCCAGTCTGTGGGAAAAACTGTTTTTT	CASRSPSLWEKLFF
NA	TRBV11-2	TRBD2	TRBJ2-3	TGTGCCAGCAGCTTAGTAGCGGGAGTAATACTCCAGTATTTT	CASSLVAGVILQYF
few	TRBV6-1	NA	TRBJ1-1	TGTGCCACCTACAGTACCGGGGCGAACACTGAAGCTTTCTTT	CATYSTGANTEAFF
few	TRBV5-4	NA	TRBJ2-2	TGTGCCAGCAGCTTGGGGGCAGGAGATACCGGGGAGCTGTTTTTT	CASSLGAGDTGELFF
few	TRBV5-1	TRBD2	TRBJ2-2	TGCGCCAGCAGCAAGACTAGCGGGAGTGGAACCGGGGAGCTGTTTTTT	CASSKTSGSGTGELFF
few	TRBV29-1	NA	TRBJ2-3	TGCAGCGTTGATGGGGGCAGAGACACAGATACGCAGTATTTT	CSVDGGRDTDTQYF
NA	TRBV28	NA	TRBJ2-7	TGTGCCAGCAGTACCCCCTTGGACGAGCAGTACTTC	CASSTPLDEQYF
NA	TRBV6-2/TRBV6-3	TRBD2	TRBJ2-5	TGTGCCAGCACCCTCAGGGGACTAGCGGGATACCAGGAGACCCAGTACTTC	CASTLRGLAGYQETQYF